This is a list of T cell receptor beta chains from one sample in a study of shared clonotypes between healthy human individuals. Clones were read by immunoSEQ multiplex PCR, and TCRdb kept only the in-frame ones, dropping some. The sample yields fewer than 1 million clones, approximately 97% seen once. Sequencing was performed on naive CD8+ T cells sorted from blood. The origin of the receptors is a man aged 25-45 years in good health. The CDR3 runs from the conserved cysteine through the conserved F or W. Fields, in order: CDR3 protein, CDR3 DNA, J gene, clone size, CDR3 length, D gene, V gene. The D gene is left open where the match is weak. Size is omitted from some rows. Given values are once, few, many or a class for expanded clones.

cdr3_aa: CASSTQQGQGTDTQYF
cdr3_nt: TGCGCCAGCAGCACCCAGCAGGGGCAGGGCACAGATACGCAGTATTTT
j_call: TRBJ2-3
clone_size: NA
cdr3_length: 16
d_call: NA
v_call: TRBV5-1

cdr3_aa: CSVEDLQGQGQIKSSYNEQFF
cdr3_nt: TGCAGCGTTGAAGATCTCCAGGGACAGGGGCAAATTAAGAGCTCCTACAATGAGCAGTTCTTC
j_call: TRBJ2-1
clone_size: NA
cdr3_length: 21
d_call: TRBD1
v_call: TRBV29-1

cdr3_aa: CASSVGSNNEQFF
cdr3_nt: TGTGCCAGCAGCGTCGGGAGCAACAATGAGCAGTTCTTC
j_call: TRBJ2-1
clone_size: NA
cdr3_length: 13
d_call: NA
v_call: TRBV11-3

cdr3_aa: CSVEERVSNYGYTF
cdr3_nt: TGCAGCGTCGAGGAGCGGGTTTCTAACTATGGCTACACCTTC
j_call: TRBJ1-2
clone_size: NA
cdr3_length: 14
d_call: NA
v_call: TRBV29-1

cdr3_aa: CASSVFRQGNTEAFF
cdr3_nt: TGTGCCAGCAGCGTTTTCAGACAGGGAAACACTGAAGCTTTCTTT
j_call: TRBJ1-1
clone_size: NA
cdr3_length: 15
d_call: TRBD1
v_call: TRBV9

cdr3_aa: CASSSSSELGNIQYF
cdr3_nt: TGTGCCAGCAGCTCCTCAAGCGAGTTGGGAAACATTCAGTACTTC
j_call: TRBJ2-4
clone_size: NA
cdr3_length: 15
d_call: NA
v_call: TRBV28

cdr3_aa: CASSLRQMNTEAFF
cdr3_nt: TGTGCCAGCAGCTTGAGACAGATGAACACTGAAGCTTTCTTT
j_call: TRBJ1-1
clone_size: NA
cdr3_length: 14
d_call: NA
v_call: TRBV5-4

cdr3_aa: CASSLLGSDEKLFF
cdr3_nt: TGTGCCAGCAGTTTACTTGGTTCAGATGAAAAACTGTTTTTT
j_call: TRBJ1-4
clone_size: few
cdr3_length: 14
d_call: NA
v_call: TRBV27

cdr3_aa: CASSTGGGTEAFF
cdr3_nt: TGTGCCAGCAGCACGGGTGGAGGCACTGAAGCTTTCTTT
j_call: TRBJ1-1
clone_size: NA
cdr3_length: 13
d_call: NA
v_call: TRBV9

cdr3_aa: CSGGTGFNTEAFF
cdr3_nt: TGCAGCGGAGGGACAGGGTTTAACACTGAAGCTTTCTTT
j_call: TRBJ1-1
clone_size: once
cdr3_length: 13
d_call: TRBD1
v_call: TRBV29-1

cdr3_aa: CASSGQGNPEAFF
cdr3_nt: TGTGCCAGCAGTGGACAGGGCAATCCGGAAGCTTTCTTT
j_call: TRBJ1-1
clone_size: NA
cdr3_length: 13
d_call: TRBD1
v_call: TRBV2

cdr3_aa: CAIRTEANVLTF
cdr3_nt: TGTGCCATCCGGACCGAGGCCAACGTCCTGACTTTC
j_call: TRBJ2-6
clone_size: NA
cdr3_length: 12
d_call: NA
v_call: TRBV10-3

cdr3_aa: CASETADNTGELFF
cdr3_nt: TGTGCCAGCGAGACAGCTGATAACACCGGGGAGCTGTTTTTT
j_call: TRBJ2-2
clone_size: NA
cdr3_length: 14
d_call: NA
v_call: TRBV28

cdr3_aa: CASSLQEFGTDTQYF
cdr3_nt: TGTGCCAGCAGCTTACAGGAGTTCGGCACAGATACGCAGTATTTT
j_call: TRBJ2-3
clone_size: NA
cdr3_length: 15
d_call: NA
v_call: TRBV5-4

cdr3_aa: CASSPSGLAGVNEQFF
cdr3_nt: TGTGCCAGCAGCCCCAGCGGCCTAGCGGGAGTAAATGAGCAGTTCTTC
j_call: TRBJ2-1
clone_size: NA
cdr3_length: 16
d_call: TRBD2
v_call: TRBV7-2

cdr3_aa: CASSSTGTSVSHEQYF
cdr3_nt: TGTGCCAGCAGTTCAACCGGGACTAGCGTTTCCCACGAGCAGTACTTC
j_call: TRBJ2-7
clone_size: NA
cdr3_length: 16
d_call: TRBD2
v_call: TRBV28

cdr3_aa: CASSGTGLDEQYF
cdr3_nt: TGTGCCAGCAGTGGGACAGGGCTCGACGAGCAGTACTTC
j_call: TRBJ2-7
clone_size: NA
cdr3_length: 13
d_call: TRBD1
v_call: TRBV2

cdr3_aa: CSVLPLAGPGTSTDTQYF
cdr3_nt: TGCAGCGTTCTACCTCTAGCGGGCCCAGGAACTAGCACAGATACGCAGTATTTT
j_call: TRBJ2-3
clone_size: NA
cdr3_length: 18
d_call: TRBD2
v_call: TRBV29-1

cdr3_aa: CASSSTGEETQYF
cdr3_nt: TGTGCCAGCAGCTCAACAGGGGAAGAGACCCAGTACTTC
j_call: TRBJ2-5
clone_size: NA
cdr3_length: 13
d_call: TRBD1
v_call: TRBV5-4

cdr3_aa: CASREGLADNEQFF
cdr3_nt: TGTGCCAGCAGGGAAGGACTAGCAGACAATGAGCAGTTCTTC
j_call: TRBJ2-1
clone_size: NA
cdr3_length: 14
d_call: TRBD2
v_call: TRBV25-1

cdr3_aa: CASGLRLSEETQYF
cdr3_nt: TGTGCCAGCGGCCTTCGATTAAGCGAAGAGACCCAGTACTTC
j_call: TRBJ2-5
clone_size: NA
cdr3_length: 14
d_call: NA
v_call: TRBV7-9

cdr3_aa: CASSGHLREAFF
cdr3_nt: TGTGCCAGCAGTGGACATCTTCGGGAAGCTTTCTTT
j_call: TRBJ1-1
clone_size: NA
cdr3_length: 12
d_call: NA
v_call: TRBV6-1

cdr3_aa: CASSLSTGNEQYF
cdr3_nt: TGTGCCAGCAGTTTATCGACGGGTAACGAGCAGTACTTC
j_call: TRBJ2-7
clone_size: NA
cdr3_length: 13
d_call: NA
v_call: TRBV27

cdr3_aa: CASSPRSGVYNEQFF
cdr3_nt: TGTGCCAGCAGCCCTAGATCGGGGGTTTACAATGAGCAGTTCTTC
j_call: TRBJ2-1
clone_size: NA
cdr3_length: 15
d_call: NA
v_call: TRBV11-2

cdr3_aa: CASSRRGLAEDEQYF
cdr3_nt: TGTGCCAGCAGTCGTCGCGGACTAGCGGAGGACGAGCAGTACTTC
j_call: TRBJ2-7
clone_size: once
cdr3_length: 15
d_call: TRBD2
v_call: TRBV7-9

cdr3_aa: CASSFDTLNTEAFF
cdr3_nt: TGTGCCAGCAGTTTCGACACTTTGAACACTGAAGCTTTCTTT
j_call: TRBJ1-1
clone_size: NA
cdr3_length: 14
d_call: NA
v_call: TRBV28

cdr3_aa: CASSQLGDTQYF
cdr3_nt: TGTGCCAGCAGCCAACTAGGGGATACGCAGTATTTT
j_call: TRBJ2-3
clone_size: many
cdr3_length: 12
d_call: NA
v_call: TRBV27

cdr3_aa: CASSEFVNRGSYEQYF
cdr3_nt: TGTGCCAGCAGTGAATTTGTGAATCGGGGCTCCTACGAGCAGTACTTC
j_call: TRBJ2-7
clone_size: NA
cdr3_length: 16
d_call: NA
v_call: TRBV2

cdr3_aa: CASSPRGAGDYNEQFF
cdr3_nt: TGTGCCAGCAGCCCCCGAGGCGCGGGAGACTACAATGAGCAGTTCTTC
j_call: TRBJ2-1
clone_size: NA
cdr3_length: 16
d_call: TRBD2
v_call: TRBV9

cdr3_aa: CASSLEGTGGEETQYF
cdr3_nt: TGTGCCAGCAGCTTAGAGGGGACAGGGGGGGAAGAGACCCAGTACTTC
j_call: TRBJ2-5
clone_size: once
cdr3_length: 16
d_call: TRBD1
v_call: TRBV11-2

cdr3_aa: CASSHASGRSSYEQYF
cdr3_nt: TGCGCCAGCAGCCACGCGAGCGGAAGAAGCTCCTACGAGCAGTACTTC
j_call: TRBJ2-7
clone_size: NA
cdr3_length: 16
d_call: NA
v_call: TRBV4-1

cdr3_aa: CASSLALARQNDNEQFF
cdr3_nt: TGTGCCAGCAGCTTAGCATTAGCAAGACAAAACGACAATGAGCAGTTCTTC
j_call: TRBJ2-1
clone_size: NA
cdr3_length: 17
d_call: NA
v_call: TRBV7-9

cdr3_aa: CASSFEGLASYNEQFF
cdr3_nt: TGCGCCAGCAGCTTCGAGGGACTAGCCTCCTACAATGAGCAGTTCTTC
j_call: TRBJ2-1
clone_size: NA
cdr3_length: 16
d_call: TRBD2
v_call: TRBV5-1

cdr3_aa: CATTTVNTDTQYF
cdr3_nt: TGTGCCACCACCACGGTCAACACAGATACGCAGTATTTT
j_call: TRBJ2-3
clone_size: NA
cdr3_length: 13
d_call: NA
v_call: TRBV6-1

cdr3_aa: CASSYKAGVNTGELFF
cdr3_nt: TGTGCCAGCAGTTACAAGGCAGGGGTTAACACCGGGGAGCTGTTTTTT
j_call: TRBJ2-2
clone_size: once
cdr3_length: 16
d_call: NA
v_call: TRBV6-6

cdr3_aa: CASATGANTEAFF
cdr3_nt: TGTGCCAGCGCCACCGGGGCGAACACTGAAGCTTTCTTT
j_call: TRBJ1-1
clone_size: NA
cdr3_length: 13
d_call: NA
v_call: TRBV27

cdr3_aa: CATSWSDSYNEQFF
cdr3_nt: TGTGCCACCAGTTGGAGCGACTCCTACAATGAGCAGTTCTTC
j_call: TRBJ2-1
clone_size: NA
cdr3_length: 14
d_call: NA
v_call: TRBV15

cdr3_aa: CASSDGESNEQFF
cdr3_nt: TGTGCCAGCAGTGACGGGGAATCCAATGAGCAGTTCTTC
j_call: TRBJ2-1
clone_size: NA
cdr3_length: 13
d_call: NA
v_call: TRBV6-4

cdr3_aa: CASSSGVDISQPQHF
cdr3_nt: TGTGCCAGCAGTTCAGGGGTGGATATTAGTCAGCCCCAGCATTTT
j_call: TRBJ1-5
clone_size: once
cdr3_length: 15
d_call: NA
v_call: TRBV27

cdr3_aa: CASSWGGGTSYEQYF
cdr3_nt: TGTGCCAGCAGCTGGGGAGGGGGGACCTCCTACGAGCAGTACTTC
j_call: TRBJ2-7
clone_size: NA
cdr3_length: 15
d_call: NA
v_call: TRBV5-4

cdr3_aa: CASSLGLGQSPYEQYF
cdr3_nt: TGCGCCAGCAGCTTGGGCTTGGGACAGTCCCCCTACGAGCAGTACTTC
j_call: TRBJ2-7
clone_size: NA
cdr3_length: 16
d_call: TRBD1
v_call: TRBV5-1

cdr3_aa: CASSVGSLGDGYTF
cdr3_nt: TGTGCCAGCAGCGTAGGGTCCTTGGGGGACGGTTACACCTTC
j_call: TRBJ1-2
clone_size: NA
cdr3_length: 14
d_call: NA
v_call: TRBV9

cdr3_aa: CASSLAGSYEQYF
cdr3_nt: TGCGCCAGCAGCTTGGCCGGCAGCTACGAGCAGTACTTC
j_call: TRBJ2-7
clone_size: NA
cdr3_length: 13
d_call: NA
v_call: TRBV5-1

cdr3_aa: CASSLSEGLASNEQFF
cdr3_nt: TGTGCCAGCAGCTTATCTGAGGGACTAGCGTCCAATGAGCAGTTCTTC
j_call: TRBJ2-1
clone_size: NA
cdr3_length: 16
d_call: TRBD2
v_call: TRBV7-9

cdr3_aa: CASSQLTGGTGSYNEQFF
cdr3_nt: TGCGCCAGCAGCCAACTTACAGGGGGCACCGGCTCCTACAATGAGCAGTTCTTC
j_call: TRBJ2-1
clone_size: NA
cdr3_length: 18
d_call: TRBD1
v_call: TRBV4-1

cdr3_aa: CASSDGGGQLDLTDTQYF
cdr3_nt: TGTGCCAGCAGTGATGGGGGAGGACAGTTGGACCTCACAGATACGCAGTATTTT
j_call: TRBJ2-3
clone_size: NA
cdr3_length: 18
d_call: NA
v_call: TRBV25-1

cdr3_aa: CASSPHRNTGELFF
cdr3_nt: TGTGCCAGCAGTCCCCACAGAAACACCGGGGAGCTGTTTTTT
j_call: TRBJ2-2
clone_size: NA
cdr3_length: 14
d_call: NA
v_call: TRBV27

cdr3_aa: CASSLGDLNTEAFF
cdr3_nt: TGTGCCAGCAGCTTAGGGGATTTGAACACTGAAGCTTTCTTT
j_call: TRBJ1-1
clone_size: NA
cdr3_length: 14
d_call: NA
v_call: TRBV13

cdr3_aa: CASSLAWGGTEAFF
cdr3_nt: TGTGCCAGCAGCTTAGCCTGGGGAGGCACTGAAGCTTTCTTT
j_call: TRBJ1-1
clone_size: NA
cdr3_length: 14
d_call: NA
v_call: TRBV7-9

cdr3_aa: CASSQDRGLAQPQHF
cdr3_nt: TGTGCCAGCAGTCAGGACAGGGGATTGGCTCAGCCCCAGCATTTT
j_call: TRBJ1-5
clone_size: NA
cdr3_length: 15
d_call: TRBD1
v_call: TRBV2

cdr3_aa: CASSQVDSGGQIEQFF
cdr3_nt: TGCGCCAGCAGCCAAGTTGATAGCGGGGGGCAAATTGAGCAGTTCTTC
j_call: TRBJ2-1
clone_size: NA
cdr3_length: 16
d_call: TRBD2
v_call: TRBV4-1

cdr3_aa: CASSSSPRTGNIYEQYF
cdr3_nt: TGTGCCAGCAGCTCTTCCCCGAGGACAGGGAATATCTACGAGCAGTACTTC
j_call: TRBJ2-7
clone_size: NA
cdr3_length: 17
d_call: TRBD1
v_call: TRBV7-9

cdr3_aa: CASRQGLVYEQYF
cdr3_nt: TGTGCCAGCAGACAGGGATTGGTCTACGAGCAGTACTTC
j_call: TRBJ2-7
clone_size: NA
cdr3_length: 13
d_call: NA
v_call: TRBV6-5